These 2 T cell receptor beta chains were all obtained from the same sample, sequenced in a study of Ad26.COV2.S vaccination and SARS-CoV-2 variants. Treatment indicated: 15 to 20 received Ad26.COV2.S at low or high dose, single or two shots; about 5 received placebo; per-sample allocation not given. Each sample was drawn 63 days after the first injection (of vaccine or placebo). TCRdb keeps only in-frame clones here, not all; method: immunoSEQ multiplex PCR. The table shows some 480,000 clones, with roughly 85% occurring only once. Specimen: peripheral blood, collected in a trial of Ad26.COV2.S vaccine versus placebo. The receptors originated from a person aged 18-60 years who received the Ad26.COV2.S COVID-19 vaccine or a placebo.

V and J are TRBV19 and TRBJ2-7; no clear D gene. CDR3 length: 13 amino acids. The V end lost 2 bases, the J end lost 1 base, and 6 bases lay between the germline ends. Germline V CDR1 and CDR2: LNHDA, SQIVND (reference sequence). The CDR3 region has the DNA TGTGCCAGTAGTATACGGCATTCCTACGAGCAGTACTTC. It encodes CASSIRHSYEQYF.

This clone was observed a single time. The chain joins TRBV5-6 to TRBJ1-2; tentative D call: TRBD1 (5 bases). The CDR3 totals 17 residues. Germline CDR1 reads SGHDT; CDR2 reads YYEEEE. The V and J ends lost 4 bases and 4 bases respectively, with 23 bases between them. CDR3 sequence reads: CASSTQKSGQVSYGYTF. CDR3 DNA sequence: TGTGCCAGCAGCACACAAAAATCGGGGCAGGTGAGCTATGGCTACACCTTC.